This T cell receptor (beta chain) emerged from a study of T cell responses to AZD1222 COVID-19 vaccine (dated by TCRdb to the early 2020s). In the study overall: AZD1222 recipients with second doses at about 4 weeks or about 12 weeks were pooled, because spike-specific TCR depth and breadth did not differ between schedules. TCR sequencing covered 230 to 250 trial participants: about 210 given two doses of AZD1222 and about 26 given two doses of MenACWY control vaccine. Trial participants were enrolled by age into subgroups of 18-55, 56-69 and 70-plus years, and around 150, 28 and 57 TCR-sequenced participants, respectively, were included in these subgroups.

The CDR3 regions of human TCRbeta chains were analyzed by immunosequencing. Per the authors' processing: TCRs in the repertoires were compared against a reference library of SARS-CoV-2-specific TCRs that had been generated with the MIRA antigen-specificity platform. Breadth was defined as the fraction of unique TCRs that were SARS-CoV-2-associated, and depth was defined as the fraction of total T cells that were SARS-CoV-2-associated. Using the MIRA data, each spike-specific TCR was mapped to the spike region that the TCR reacts to and placed in a CD4 or CD8 class. Log10-transformed breadth and depth values were compared by one-way ANOVA with Sidak's multiple comparisons tests. TCRdb's version of the immuneACCESS table is confined to in-frame rearrangements and falls short of the full clone set. An unresolved V gene accounts for under half of the shortfall where checked; the remainder is of unknown origin. D and trimming were read from the DNA, whereas the V and J calls and clone size are those reported in that table. This sample has around 100,000 clones in its table, and over 90% of those were observed once. The ten largest account for 4% to 5.5% of the sample.

In the paper's terms, the time point label means: baseline before first vaccination. Samples from vaccinated people were obtained from the UK trials COV001 and COV002, which included a single-blind randomized controlled phase 2/3 trial of AZD1222 (ChAdOx1 nCoV-19) in healthy adults. Trial participant PBMC samples were collected at day 0 and day 28 after the second dose for TCRbeta chain sequencing. As for this clone: The specificity of this receptor is unknown. No base qualities exist here, and no much larger clone lies one base off it.

The full study reports these points: Participants were mostly white British, with more females than males. The authors suggested clonal diversity may have been underestimated. The whole spike protein was spanned by vaccine-associated CD4 TCRs, and dominant responses were seen in regions 160-218 and 743-854. Reportedly, close to half of the unique spike-specific TCRs recognized epitopes lying outside the regions that are mutated in the B.1.351 and B.1.1.7 variants. In the small 56-69-year group, the increase in depth fell short of significance, most likely because of low power. Because no samples from the day 14 peak response were available, repertoires could be characterized only after the peak T cell response. After two AZD1222 doses, both the breadth and the depth of spike-specific TCRs were significantly higher than at day 0 and than in MenACWY recipients. Conclusions about previously exposed vaccinees were limited because only six AZD1222 recipients were SARS-CoV-2 seropositive at baseline.

Sequences SGHVS (CDR1) and FNYEAQ (CDR2) are obtained from the germline V gene. The CDR3 holds 16 amino acids from the cysteine to the phenylalanine. Only CDR3 DNA is held: 48 bases, read in frame from base 1. V and J are truncated by 1 base and 1 base respectively, leaving an intervening sequence of 13 bases. The sequence was obtained from an adult in good health. The starting material was peripheral blood, obtained on day 0 of AZD1222 vaccination. The chain is encoded by TRBV7-6 joined to TRBJ2-5; possibly the D gene is TRBD2, per 6 matching bases. The nucleotides read TGTGCCAGCAGCTTAGAGGCCGGGAGCGGCCAAGAGACCCAGTACTTC. This yields the protein CASSLEAGSGQETQYF.